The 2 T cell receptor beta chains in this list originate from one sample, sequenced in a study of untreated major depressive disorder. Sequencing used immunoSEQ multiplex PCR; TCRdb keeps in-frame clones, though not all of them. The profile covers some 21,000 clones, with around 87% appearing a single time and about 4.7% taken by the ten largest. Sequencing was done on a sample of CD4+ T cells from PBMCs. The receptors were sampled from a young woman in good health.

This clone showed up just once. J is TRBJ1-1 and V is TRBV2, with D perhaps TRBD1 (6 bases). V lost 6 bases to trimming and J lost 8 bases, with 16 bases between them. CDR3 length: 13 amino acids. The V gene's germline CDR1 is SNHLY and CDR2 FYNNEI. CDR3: CASSGGGDGEAFF. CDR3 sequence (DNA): TGTGCCAGCAGCGGAGGGGGAGATGGCGAAGCTTTCTTT. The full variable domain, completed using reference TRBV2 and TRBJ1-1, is EPEVTQTPSHQVTQMGQEVILRCVPISNHLYFYWYRQILGQKVEFLVSFYNNEISEKSEIFDDQFSVERPDGSNFTLKIRSTKLEDSAMYFCASSGGGDGEAFFGQGTRLTVV.

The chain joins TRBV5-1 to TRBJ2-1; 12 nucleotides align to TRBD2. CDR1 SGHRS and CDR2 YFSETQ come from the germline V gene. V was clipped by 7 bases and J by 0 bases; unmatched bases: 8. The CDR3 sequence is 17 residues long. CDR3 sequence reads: CASGRTSGGSSYNEQFF. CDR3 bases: TGCGCCAGCGGCCGAACTAGCGGGGGGAGCTCCTACAATGAGCAGTTCTTC.